These 27 T cell receptor beta chains were sequenced from one sample in a study of blood T cell repertoires in COVID-19. Profiling relied on immunoSEQ multiplex PCR, and the TCRdb table lists in-frame clones only, not all of them. The table records 200,000 to 300,000 clones, around 84% of them present only once. Material: peripheral blood. Source of these receptors: a man between 60 and 70 years old with acute or convalescent COVID-19.

CDR3 in amino acids: CASSQEQGVGTEAFF. Written as DNA, the CDR3 is TGTGCCAGCAGCCAAGAACAGGGGGTTGGGACTGAAGCTTTCTTT. The chain links TRBV7-9 to TRBJ1-1; 8 bases are a match to TRBD1. V shed 5 bases and J 5 bases; nucleotides not matched to a gene: 10. Germline CDR1 and CDR2: SEHNR and FQNEAQ (reference sequence). The CDR3 runs 15 residues.

This chain uses TRBV5-1 with TRBJ2-3; no definite D call. The ends were cut back, 6 bases at V and 0 bases at J, with 11 bases in the middle. This CDR3 spans 14 amino acids. CDR1 and CDR2 from the germline V gene are SGHRS and YFSETQ. This chain's CDR3 is CASTGGDSTDTQYF. The CDR3 DNA is TGCGCCAGCACCGGCGGCGATAGCACAGATACGCAGTATTTT.

The genes are TRBV4-1 and TRBJ1-3; the D gene is possibly TRBD1 (5 bases). The CDR3 consists of 16 residues. Germline CDR1 and CDR2: MGHRA and YSYEKL. V was cut by 3 bases and J by 0 bases, with 12 bases left in between. The CDR3, as DNA: TGCGCCAGCAGCCAGGCTATCGGGGGCTCTGGAAACACCATATATTTT. It encodes CASSQAIGGSGNTIYF.

This rearrangement joins TRBV7-9 to TRBJ2-1, with D perhaps matching TRBD1 (6 bases). Germline CDR1 and CDR2: SEHNR and FQNEAQ (reference sequence). Trimming took off 3 bases at V and 5 bases at J, with 11 bases between the two ends. This CDR3 is built from 14 residues. The CDR3 spells CASSLGATNNEQFF. Here the CDR3 DNA reads TGTGCCAGCAGCTTGGGGGCGACCAACAATGAGCAGTTCTTC. The full variable domain, completed using reference TRBV7-9 and TRBJ2-1, is DTGVSQNPRHKITKRGQNVTFRCDPISEHNRLYWYRQTLGQGPEFLTYFQNEAQLEKSRLLSDRFSAERPKGSFSTLEIQRTEQGDSAMYLCASSLGATNNEQFFGPGTRLTVL.

V is TRBV6-2 or TRBV6-3 and J is TRBJ2-3; D might be TRBD1 (6 bases). The germline CDR1 and CDR2 sequences are MNHEY and SVGEGT. The CDR3 covers 16 residues. Trimming removed 5 bases at V and 2 bases at J, with 17 bases between. The CDR3 coding sequence is TGTGCCAGCAGTCGGGGACAAACGTACCCCACAGATACGCAGTATTTT. It yields the protein CASSRGQTYPTDTQYF.

The rearrangement joins TRBV6-4 to TRBJ1-1; the D gene is possibly TRBD1 (5 bases). Germline values: CDR1 MRHNA, CDR2 SNTAGT. The CDR3 consists of 13 residues. Trimming stripped 6 bases from V and 2 bases from J, with 10 bases between. CDR3 in amino acids: CASRKTVNTEAFF. CDR3 coding DNA: TGTGCCAGCAGAAAGACAGTAAACACTGAAGCTTTCTTT.

The chain joins TRBV27 to TRBJ1-2; D unresolved. Germline values: CDR1 MNHEY, CDR2 SMNVEV (reference sequence). V lost 6 bases, J lost 4 bases, and 15 bases lay in between. There are 14 residues in the CDR3. The DNA for the CDR3 is TGTGCCAGCAGCCGAGGCCCGAAAGGCTATGGCTACACCTTC. Its protein product is CASSRGPKGYGYTF.

The gene calls are TRBV2 and TRBJ1-2; 12 bases align to TRBD1. Germline lookup yields CDR1 SNHLY and CDR2 FYNNEI. The V gene end was trimmed by 7 bases and the J gene end by 7 bases; junction bases not matched to a gene: 4. The CDR3 contains 13 residues. The CDR3 reads CASTGTGGFGYTF. The CDR3 nucleotides read TGTGCCAGCACCGGGACAGGGGGCTTTGGCTACACCTTC.

V usage is TRBV6-1 and J usage is TRBJ2-1; 9 bases are shared with TRBD1. CDR3 length: 15 amino acids. Germline-derived CDR1 and CDR2 are MNHNS and SASEGT. V shed 5 bases, J shed 0 bases, and the junction held 2 bases outside the gene matches. CDR3 residues: CASSPGQGSYNEQFF. The CDR3 nucleotides read TGTGCCAGCAGTCCGGGACAGGGCTCCTACAATGAGCAGTTCTTC.

The chain has TRBV7-3 and TRBJ1-5; 7 nucleotides match TRBD1. J gave up 0 bases and V 5 bases, and 4 bases lay outside the gene matches. Looked up from germline, CDR1 is SGHTA and CDR2 is FQGTGA. CDR3 length: 15 amino acids. CDR3: CASSPTGDSNQPQHF. The CDR3 DNA follows: TGTGCCAGCAGCCCAACAGGGGATAGCAATCAGCCCCAGCATTTT.

The chain recombines TRBV25-1 with TRBJ1-6; D is ambiguous. Germline V CDR1 and CDR2: MGHDK, SYGVNS. V shed 1 base and J shed 11 bases, with 9 bases lying between them. This CDR3 spans 13 amino acids. The CDR3 nucleotides are TGTGCCAGCAGTGAATTGGTGGCGGCACCCCTCCACTTT. Protein sequence: CASSELVAAPLHF.

The V and J genes are TRBV6-5 and TRBJ2-7; possibly TRBD2 for D (7 bases). This CDR3 is 15 amino acids long. Germline CDR1 and CDR2: MNHEY and SVGAGI. The V end lost 2 bases, the J end lost 6 bases, and 17 bases lay between the germline ends. The CDR3 DNA reads as TGTGCCAGCAGTTACAGCACAGGGAGGGGTCTCGAGCAGTACTTC. Translating gives CASSYSTGRGLEQYF.

Points on this clone: In the same sample, other DNA sequences code for this CDR3. The rearrangement joins TRBV3-1 (or the pseudogene TRBV3-2) to TRBJ2-7, with D perhaps matching TRBD1 (6 bases). Germline assignment: CDR1 LGHDT and CDR2 YNNKEL (reference sequence). V dropped 3 bases and J dropped 3 bases, with 9 bases sitting between them. CDR3 length equals 13 residues. CDR3 bases: TGTGCCAGCAGCCAGCAGGGGAGCTACGAGCAGTACTTC. Translated, it gives CASSQQGSYEQYF.

Details on this clone: Other DNA sequences in the same sample also yield this CDR3. The CDR3: CSVRGQGNTEAFF. CDR3 bases: TGCAGCGTTCGGGGACAGGGTAACACTGAAGCTTTCTTT. This sequence joins TRBV29-1 and TRBJ1-1; TRBD1 agrees at 9 bases. The germline V gene has CDR1 SQVTM and CDR2 ANQGSEA. V was clipped by 5 bases and J by 2 bases; unmatched bases: 3. CDR3 length: 13 residues.

This chain links TRBV28 with TRBJ1-2; a possible D gene is TRBD1 (5 bases). The CDR3 loop spans 15 amino acids. V lost 5 bases and J 3 bases, leaving 16 bases between the germline ends. Per germline, CDR1 MDHEN and CDR2 SYDVKM. CDR3 sequence: CASSAISGQDYGYTF. In DNA, the CDR3 is TGTGCCAGCAGTGCCATTTCAGGGCAGGACTATGGCTACACCTTC.

The DNA of the CDR3 is TGTGCCACCAGCAGAGTACAGGGAGGGATGGGGGGCTATGGCTACACCTTC. Translating gives CATSRVQGGMGGYGYTF. This chain uses TRBV15 with TRBJ1-2; D is possibly TRBD1 (6 bases). Germline CDR1 and CDR2: LNHNV and YYDKDF (reference sequence). The V and J ends lost 1 base and 4 bases respectively, with 19 bases between them. CDR3 length equals 17 residues.

The CDR3 is CASSLRLAGGMEQYF. In DNA form, the CDR3 reads TGTGCCAGCAGTCTCAGACTAGCGGGAGGAATGGAGCAGTACTTC. The rearrangement links TRBV27 to TRBJ2-7; the match to TRBD2 covers 13 bases. From germline, CDR1 is MNHEY and CDR2 SMNVEV (reference sequence). Losses at the gene ends were 5 bases for V and 7 bases for J; bases not matched to a gene: 8. The CDR3 is made up of 15 amino acids.

The chain combines TRBV6-5 with TRBJ2-6, with D hard to call. CDR1 is MNHEY and CDR2 is SVGAGI in the germline V gene. V lost 7 bases to trimming and J lost 0 bases, with 7 bases between them. The CDR3 covers 14 residues. DNA for the CDR3: TGTGCCAGCAAGCCCCTCTCTGGGGCCAACGTCCTGACTTTC. Its translation is CASKPLSGANVLTF.

This clone was observed a handful of times. V is TRBV19 and J is TRBJ2-7, with D unresolved. CDR3 length: 12 residues. Germline V CDR1 and CDR2: LNHDA, SQIVND (reference sequence). The germline V and J ends were trimmed by 7 bases and 7 bases, with 14 bases remaining between them. CDR3 amino acids: CASTLELWEQYF. The CDR3 bases are TGTGCCAGTACTTTAGAACTATGGGAGCAGTACTTC. The full variable domain, rest sourced from reference TRBV19 and TRBJ2-7, is DGGITQSPKYLFRKEGQNVTLSCEQNLNHDAMYWYRQDPGQGLRLIYYSQIVNDFQKGDIAEGYSVSREKKESFPLTVTSAQKNPTAFYLCASTLELWEQYFGPGTRLTVT.

This clone was seen a single time. V is TRBV4-1 and J is TRBJ2-3; D is possibly TRBD2 (6 bases). This CDR3 spans 15 amino acids. Trimming removed 2 bases at V and 4 bases at J, with 13 bases between. Germline values: CDR1 MGHRA, CDR2 YSYEKL. CDR3 DNA sequence: TGCGCCAGCAGCCAACCAACGGGGGTTGCAGATACGCAGTATTTT. Translating it yields CASSQPTGVADTQYF.

V and J are TRBV12-3 or TRBV12-4 and TRBJ1-2; TRBD1 might be the D (5 bases). The germline V and J ends were trimmed by 4 bases and 7 bases, with 13 bases remaining between them. The CDR3 extends over 13 amino acids. The CDR3 here is CASSYEGRFGYTF. In DNA, the CDR3 is TGTGCCAGCAGTTACGAGGGGAGGTTTGGCTACACCTTC.

J is TRBJ2-4 and V is TRBV3-1 (or the pseudogene TRBV3-2); possibly TRBD1 for D (5 bases). This CDR3 region has 16 residues. From germline, CDR1 is LGHDT and CDR2 YNNKEL (reference sequence). V lost 0 bases to trimming and J lost 3 bases, with 12 bases between them. CDR3 bases: TGTGCCAGCAGCCAAGAAGGCGCCAGGGTCAAAAACATTCAGTACTTC. The encoded protein is CASSQEGARVKNIQYF.

This clone showed up just once. This rearrangement joins TRBV19 to TRBJ2-7; tentative D call: TRBD2 (5 bases). Germline assignment: CDR1 LNHDA and CDR2 SQIVND (reference sequence). Deletions cut 8 bases from V and 6 bases from J, with 20 bases between. This CDR3 is built from 14 residues. The CDR3 loop reads CASGSSRGGVEQYF. As DNA, the CDR3 is TGTGCCAGTGGGTCGAGCCGGGGTGGGGTCGAGCAGTACTTC.

This clone was recorded once. This chain links TRBV28 with TRBJ2-1; perhaps TRBD2 as D (6 bases). The germline CDR1 and CDR2 sequences are MDHEN and SYDVKM. There are 15 residues in the CDR3. V was shortened by 6 bases and J by 3 bases, with 15 bases between the two germline ends. CDR3 coding DNA: TGTGCCAGCAGACAAAGGGAGGTGGGCTACAATGAGCAGTTCTTC. It encodes CASRQREVGYNEQFF.

The chain recombines TRBV30 with TRBJ2-6, with D maybe TRBD2 (5 bases). V shed 2 bases and J shed 1 base, with 9 bases lying between them. Germline CDR1 is GTSNPN and CDR2 is SVGIG (reference sequence). The CDR3 contains 15 residues. CDR3 amino acids: CAWSSGRSGANVLTF. DNA of the CDR3: TGTGCCTGGAGTAGCGGCCGTTCTGGGGCCAACGTCCTGACTTTC. Drawing the rest from reference TRBV30 and TRBJ2-6, the complete variable domain is SQTIHQWPATLVQPVGSPLSLECTVEGTSNPNLYWYRQAAGRGLQLLFYSVGIGQISSEVPQNLSASRPQDRQFILSSKKLLLSDSGFYLCAWSSGRSGANVLTFGAGSRLTVL.

This clone was found once. V usage is TRBV18 and J usage is TRBJ2-5, with D possibly matching TRBD2 (5 bases). Germline CDR1 reads KGHSH; CDR2 reads LQKENI. The CDR3 extends over 14 amino acids. The V end was cut by 3 bases, the J end by 5 bases, with 13 bases between. Here the CDR3 DNA reads TGTGCCAGCTCACCCCCGAGGGCAAGGGAGACCCAGTACTTC. It translates to CASSPPRARETQYF.

The V gene is TRBV5-1, the J gene TRBJ1-3; TRBD1 matches 8 bases. The CDR3 sequence is 17 residues long. The germline CDR1 and CDR2 sequences are SGHRS and YFSETQ. J was trimmed by 0 bases and V by 4 bases; bases with no gene match: 9. As DNA, the CDR3 is TGCGCCAGCAGCCCCGGAACAGGGGGAAGCTCTGGAAACACCATATATTTT. It yields the protein CASSPGTGGSSGNTIYF.